This T cell receptor beta chain was observed in a study of cytomegalovirus exposure and HLA in healthy donors. In the study overall: Genetic ancestry analysis placed under 90% of the 398 donors that were genotyped in the Caucasian-associated cluster. The study's findings and limits: HLA alleles were associated with some 16,000 TCR beta sequences in a later analysis at 0.05 false discovery rate. In a later analysis, TCR beta V- and J-gene trimming showed a link to a missense DCLRE1C variant.

The primer mix had 60 Vbeta and 13 Jbeta primers. Only in-frame clones appear in the TCRdb table, and some are missing; sequencing was by immunoSEQ multiplex PCR. This table lists more than 45,000 clones. Germline values: CDR1 MNHEY, CDR2 SVGAGI. CDR3 length: 16 residues. J gave up 4 bases and V 0 bases, and 9 bases lay outside the gene matches. Remarks on this clone: What it binds is not known.

The specimen was PBMCs. V gene TRBV6-5 combines with J gene TRBJ2-7; TRBD2 aligns across 7 bases. The TCR originated in a male donor in good health and CMV-seronegative. The CDR3 loop is CASSYSFGREGYEQYF. The CDR3 nucleotides are TGTGCCAGCAGTTACTCGTTTGGAAGGGAGGGGTACGAGCAGTACTTC.